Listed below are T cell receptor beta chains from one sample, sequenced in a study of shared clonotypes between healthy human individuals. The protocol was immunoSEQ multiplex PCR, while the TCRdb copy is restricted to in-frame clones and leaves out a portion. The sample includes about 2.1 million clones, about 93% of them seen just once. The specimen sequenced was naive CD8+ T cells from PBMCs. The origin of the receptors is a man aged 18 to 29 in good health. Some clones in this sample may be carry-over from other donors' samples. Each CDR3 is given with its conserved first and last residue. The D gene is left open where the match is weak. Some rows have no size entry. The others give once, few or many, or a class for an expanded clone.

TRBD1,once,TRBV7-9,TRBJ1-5,CASTSGGGQNQPQHF,TGTGCCAGCACCTCTGGGGGGGGACAGAATCAGCCCCAGCATTTT
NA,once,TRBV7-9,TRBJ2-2,CASSLEGFHTGELFF,TGTGCCAGCAGCTTAGAAGGATTTCACACCGGGGAGCTGTTTTTT
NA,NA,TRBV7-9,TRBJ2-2,CASTGGTGELFF,TGTGCCAGCACCGGCGGCACCGGGGAGCTGTTTTTT
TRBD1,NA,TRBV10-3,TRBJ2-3,CAISGQGRTDTQYF,TGTGCCATCAGTGGACAGGGACGCACAGATACGCAGTATTTT
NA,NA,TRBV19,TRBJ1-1,CASRTATEAFF,TGTGCCTCCCGGACGGCAACCGAAGCTTTCTTT
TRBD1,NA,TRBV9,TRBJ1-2,CASSDPRTGGPYGYTF,TGTGCCAGCAGCGACCCTAGGACAGGGGGTCCCTATGGCTACACCTTC
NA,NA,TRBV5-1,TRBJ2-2,CASSLVFGPIINTGELFF,TGCGCCAGCAGCTTGGTGTTCGGGCCGATAATCAACACCGGGGAGCTGTTTTTT
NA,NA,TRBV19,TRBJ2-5,CATSMGHMQETQYF,TGTGCTACGAGTATGGGCCATATGCAAGAGACCCAGTACTTC
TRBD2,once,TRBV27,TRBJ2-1,CASSLMGTSYNEQFF,TGTGCCAGCAGTTTAATGGGGACTAGCTACAATGAGCAGTTCTTC
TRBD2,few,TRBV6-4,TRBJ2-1,CASSDGGGGYNEQFF,TGTGCCAGCAGTGACGGGGGGGGAGGTTACAATGAGCAGTTCTTC
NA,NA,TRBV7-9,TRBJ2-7,CATSALVGYEQYF,TGTGCCACCTCCGCACTAGTTGGGTACGAGCAGTACTTC
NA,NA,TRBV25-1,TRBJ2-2,CASSDTGNTGELFF,TGTGCCAGCAGTGATACAGGGAACACCGGGGAGCTGTTTTTT
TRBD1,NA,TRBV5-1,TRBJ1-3,CASSVSDRTVENTIYF,TGCGCCAGCAGCGTCTCGGACAGGACCGTGGAAAACACCATATATTTT
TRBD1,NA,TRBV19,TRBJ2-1,CASAKTGVLNEQFF,TGTGCCAGTGCTAAGACAGGGGTTTTGAATGAGCAGTTCTTC
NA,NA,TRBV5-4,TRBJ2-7,CASSLADGYEQYF,TGTGCCAGCAGCTTGGCCGATGGCTACGAGCAGTACTTC
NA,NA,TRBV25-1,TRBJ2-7,CASSERGAAEQYF,TGTGCCAGCAGTGAACGGGGGGCGGCCGAGCAGTACTTC
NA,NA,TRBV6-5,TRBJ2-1,CASSKNNEQFF,TGTGCCAGCAGTAAAAACAATGAGCAGTTCTTC
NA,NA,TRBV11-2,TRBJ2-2,CASSYTGELFF,TGTGCCAGCAGCTACACCGGGGAGCTGTTTTTT
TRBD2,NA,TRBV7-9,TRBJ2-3,CASRLQGVGRAITDTQYF,TGTGCCAGCAGACTCCAGGGTGTGGGGAGGGCCATCACAGATACGCAGTATTTT
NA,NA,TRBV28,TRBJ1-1,CASSLPSGTEAFF,TGTGCCAGCAGTTTACCCTCTGGGACTGAAGCTTTCTTT
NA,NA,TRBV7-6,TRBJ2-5,CASSLAVRGGMETQYF,TGTGCCAGCAGCTTAGCCGTGAGGGGGGGTATGGAGACCCAGTACTTC
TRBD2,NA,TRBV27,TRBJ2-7,CASSPLWTSGVFYEQYF,TGTGCCAGCAGTCCCCTATGGACTAGCGGAGTTTTCTACGAGCAGTACTTC
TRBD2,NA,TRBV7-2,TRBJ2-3,CASSLRLAGSTDTQYF,TGTGCCAGCAGCTTAAGGCTAGCGGGGAGCACAGATACGCAGTATTTT
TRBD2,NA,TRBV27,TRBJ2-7,CASSSRLAGTSYEQYF,TGTGCCAGCAGTTCTCGACTAGCGGGAACCTCCTACGAGCAGTACTTC
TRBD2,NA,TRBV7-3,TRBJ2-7,CASSLAGGPGVDEQYF,TGTGCCAGCAGCTTAGCGGGGGGCCCAGGGGTAGACGAGCAGTACTTC
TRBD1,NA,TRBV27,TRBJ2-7,CASSSSRDRGTYEQYF,TGTGCCAGCAGCTCAAGTCGGGACAGAGGAACCTACGAGCAGTACTTC
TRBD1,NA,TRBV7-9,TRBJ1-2,CASSQDRVDGYTF,TGTGCCAGCAGCCAGGACAGGGTGGATGGCTACACCTTC
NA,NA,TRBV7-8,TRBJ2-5,CASSLGPLVSGETQYF,TGTGCCAGCAGCTTAGGGCCTCTAGTCTCAGGAGAGACCCAGTACTTC
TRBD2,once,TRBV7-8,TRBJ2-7,CASSLGLAGGLSSYEQYF,TGTGCCAGCAGCTTAGGACTAGCGGGAGGACTAAGCTCCTACGAGCAGTACTTC
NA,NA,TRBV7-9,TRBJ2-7,CASSGLDHSSYEQYF,TGTGCCAGCAGTGGGCTAGATCATAGCTCCTACGAGCAGTACTTC
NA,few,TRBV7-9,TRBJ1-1,CASSLALNTEAFF,TGTGCCAGCAGCCTCGCCCTGAACACTGAAGCTTTCTTT
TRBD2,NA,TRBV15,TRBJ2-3,CATSRLTSGGTDTQYF,TGTGCCACCAGCAGACTCACTAGCGGTGGCACAGATACGCAGTATTTT
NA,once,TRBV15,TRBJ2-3,CATSREKWEGGTDTQYF,TGTGCCACCAGCAGAGAAAAGTGGGAGGGGGGCACAGATACGCAGTATTTT
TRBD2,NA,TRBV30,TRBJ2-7,CAWSVGAGESYEQYF,TGTGCCTGGAGTGTAGGAGCGGGAGAATCCTACGAGCAGTACTTC
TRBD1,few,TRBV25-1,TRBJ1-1,CASSWKGARGTEAFF,TGTGCCAGCAGTTGGAAGGGGGCAAGAGGCACTGAAGCTTTCTTT
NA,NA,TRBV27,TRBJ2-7,CASSLSPGPYEQYF,TGTGCCAGCAGTTTATCGCCTGGGCCCTACGAGCAGTACTTC
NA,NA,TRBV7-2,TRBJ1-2,CASSFKTGGPANYGYTF,TGTGCCAGCAGCTTTAAAACGGGGGGGCCAGCTAACTATGGCTACACCTTC
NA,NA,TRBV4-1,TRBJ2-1,CASSQGRRPPHEQFF,TGCGCCAGCAGCCAGGGAAGGAGGCCTCCTCATGAGCAGTTCTTC
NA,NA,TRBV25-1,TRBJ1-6,CASSESGLSSYNSPLHF,TGTGCCAGCAGTGAAAGCGGCCTGAGCTCCTATAATTCACCCCTCCACTTT
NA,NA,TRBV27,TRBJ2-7,CASSLKHSYEQYF,TGTGCCAGCAGTTTAAAACACTCCTACGAGCAGTACTTC
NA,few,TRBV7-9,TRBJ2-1,CASSSNEQFF,TGTGCCAGCAGCTCCAATGAGCAGTTCTTC
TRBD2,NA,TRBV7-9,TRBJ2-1,CASTPGGLAFNEQFF,TGTGCCAGCACCCCCGGAGGACTAGCGTTCAATGAGCAGTTCTTC
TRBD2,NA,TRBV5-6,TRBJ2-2,CASSYFRREGRTGELFF,TGTGCCAGCAGCTACTTTAGGCGGGAGGGACGGACCGGGGAGCTGTTTTTT
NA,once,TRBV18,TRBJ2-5,CASSPMTQPRQETQYF,TGTGCCAGCTCACCGATGACACAACCGCGTCAAGAGACCCAGTACTTC
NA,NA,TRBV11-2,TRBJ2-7,CASSLGGLLGEQYF,TGTGCCAGCAGCTTAGGTGGACTATTGGGCGAGCAGTACTTC
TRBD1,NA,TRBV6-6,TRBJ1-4,CASSSSRGAREKLFF,TGTGCCAGCAGTTCCAGCAGGGGGGCTAGGGAAAAACTGTTTTTT
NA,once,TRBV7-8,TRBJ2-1,CASSLTAGYNEQFF,TGTGCCAGCAGCTTAACCGCAGGCTACAATGAGCAGTTCTTC
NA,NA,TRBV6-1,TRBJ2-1,CASLSYNEQFF,TGTGCCAGCCTTTCCTACAATGAGCAGTTCTTC
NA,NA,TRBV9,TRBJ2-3,CASSATGSTDTQYF,TGTGCCAGCAGCGCGACAGGAAGCACAGATACGCAGTATTTT
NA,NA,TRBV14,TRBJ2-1,CASSQDILTGGEQFF,TGTGCCAGCAGCCAAGATATACTAACCGGGGGTGAGCAGTTCTTC
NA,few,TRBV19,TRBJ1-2,CASSIEEGSRLTF,TGTGCCAGTAGTATAGAGGAGGGGTCGAGATTAACCTTC
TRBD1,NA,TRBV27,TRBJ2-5,CASGTGGNQETQYF,TGTGCCAGCGGGACAGGGGGCAATCAAGAGACCCAGTACTTC
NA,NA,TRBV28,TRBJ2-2,CASSLFGRRNTGELFF,TGTGCCAGCAGTTTGTTTGGCCGGCGCAACACCGGGGAGCTGTTTTTT
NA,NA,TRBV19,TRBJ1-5,CASNQYRTQNQPQHF,TGTGCCAGTAACCAATATCGGACGCAAAATCAGCCCCAGCATTTT